Sequencing of this T cell receptor (beta chain) was carried out in a study of graft-versus-host responses after intestinal transplantation. At the level of the study: Each recipient received anti-thymocyte globulin induction, then tacrolimus and steroids for 2 to 3 years.

Germline V CDR1 and CDR2: SEHNR, FQNEAQ (reference sequence). The CDR3 length is 14 residues. The V gene lost 7 bases and the J gene lost 3 bases, with 15 bases spanning the gap. Clones were read by immunoSEQ multiplex PCR, and TCRdb kept only the in-frame ones, dropping some. This sample carries tens of thousands of clones, about 94% of them seen once, and the ten largest clones take about 0.56%. Worth noting for this clone: The antigen is unknown.

This clonotype was obtained from a human donor who received an intestinal transplant. Specimen: unstimulated CD8+ T cells sorted from spleen or lymph node cells, collected before intestinal transplant. The rearrangement uses TRBV7-9 and TRBJ2-5; D assignment may be TRBD1 or TRBD2 (7 bases each). CDR3 bases: TGTGCCAGCAAACCTCAGGGGGGGGAAGAGACCCAGTACTTC. Protein: CASKPQGGEETQYF.